These T cell receptor beta chains were read from a single sample in a study of cytomegalovirus exposure and HLA in healthy donors. Some clones are missing from TCRdb's copy, which holds only in-frame ones; the method was immunoSEQ multiplex PCR. The profile shows some 110,000 clones, 60% to 85% of them singletons. Sequenced: PBMCs. The receptors derive from a middle-aged man in good health and CMV-seronegative. CDR3s include the opening cysteine and the closing phenylalanine or tryptophan. The D gene is left open where the match is weak. The listing skips clone size in some rows; elsewhere it reads once, few, many or a size class.

d_call: -; v_call: TRBV7-3; j_call: TRBJ1-5; clone_size: -; cdr3_aa: CASSLKSVCNQPQHF; cdr3_nt: TGTGCCAGCAGCTTAAAATCCGTCTGCAATCAGCCCCAGCATTTT
d_call: TRBD2; v_call: TRBV5-1; j_call: TRBJ2-7; clone_size: -; cdr3_aa: CASSGGGTSGGPTYEQYF; cdr3_nt: TGCGCCAGCAGCGGCGGGGGGACTAGCGGGGGCCCGACCTACGAGCAGTACTTC
d_call: TRBD1; v_call: TRBV7-2; j_call: TRBJ1-2; clone_size: -; cdr3_aa: CASSLRGGFYGYTF; cdr3_nt: TGTGCCAGCAGCTTAAGAGGGGGCTTCTATGGCTACACCTTC
d_call: -; v_call: TRBV5-1; j_call: TRBJ1-4; clone_size: -; cdr3_aa: CASSLGGGERNEKLFF; cdr3_nt: TGCGCCAGCAGCTTGGGAGGGGGGGAACGGAATGAAAAACTGTTTTTT
d_call: -; v_call: TRBV4-1; j_call: TRBJ1-5; clone_size: -; cdr3_aa: CASSQEPQDSTPQHF; cdr3_nt: TGCGCCAGCAGCCAAGAGCCACAGGACAGTACTCCCCAGCATTTT
d_call: -; v_call: TRBV25-1; j_call: TRBJ2-1; clone_size: -; cdr3_aa: CASSGWGQHHNEQFF; cdr3_nt: TGTGCCAGCAGTGGTTGGGGGCAACATCACAATGAGCAGTTCTTC
d_call: -; v_call: TRBV5-1; j_call: TRBJ2-3; clone_size: -; cdr3_aa: CASSLGGSRGDFADTQYF; cdr3_nt: TGCGCCAGCAGCTTGGGGGGGTCTCGCGGGGATTTTGCAGATACGCAGTATTTT
d_call: -; v_call: TRBV6-1; j_call: TRBJ1-5; clone_size: -; cdr3_aa: CASIEQGYSNQPQHF; cdr3_nt: TGTGCCAGCATCGAACAGGGTTATAGCAATCAGCCCCAGCATTTT
d_call: TRBD1; v_call: TRBV5-4; j_call: TRBJ1-2; clone_size: -; cdr3_aa: CASSLGGQVYGYTF; cdr3_nt: TGTGCCAGCAGTTTGGGAGGACAGGTCTATGGCTACACCTTC
d_call: TRBD1; v_call: TRBV5-6; j_call: TRBJ1-1; clone_size: few; cdr3_aa: CASSWAGQMNTEAFF; cdr3_nt: TGTGCCAGCAGCTGGGCGGGACAGATGAACACTGAAGCTTTCTTT
d_call: TRBD1; v_call: TRBV6-1; j_call: TRBJ2-1; clone_size: -; cdr3_aa: CASSARQGSANEQFF; cdr3_nt: TGTGCCAGCAGTGCTCGACAGGGATCTGCCAATGAGCAGTTCTTC
d_call: -; v_call: TRBV5-1; j_call: TRBJ2-1; clone_size: once; cdr3_aa: CASRLSTWPSSYNEQFF; cdr3_nt: TGCGCCAGCCGACTATCTACTTGGCCTAGCTCCTACAATGAGCAGTTCTTC
d_call: TRBD2; v_call: TRBV29-1; j_call: TRBJ2-2; clone_size: once; cdr3_aa: CSVGWARGDTGELFF; cdr3_nt: TGCAGCGTTGGGTGGGCCCGGGGGGACACCGGGGAGCTGTTTTTT
d_call: -; v_call: TRBV6-5; j_call: TRBJ1-2; clone_size: -; cdr3_aa: CASSIAGGIYGYTF; cdr3_nt: TGTGCCAGCAGCATCGCTGGCGGAATTTATGGCTACACCTTC
d_call: -; v_call: TRBV19; j_call: TRBJ2-5; clone_size: once; cdr3_aa: CASSIGGERETQYF; cdr3_nt: TGTGCCAGTAGTATAGGTGGAGAACGAGAGACCCAGTACTTC
d_call: -; v_call: TRBV5-1; j_call: TRBJ1-3; clone_size: -; cdr3_aa: CASSLRTGSGNTIYF; cdr3_nt: TGCGCCAGCAGCTTGAGAACAGGGTCTGGAAACACCATATATTTT
d_call: -; v_call: TRBV5-1; j_call: TRBJ2-1; clone_size: -; cdr3_aa: CASSLEQGNNEQFF; cdr3_nt: TGCGCCAGCAGCTTGGAACAGGGTAACAATGAGCAGTTCTTC
d_call: -; v_call: TRBV12-5; j_call: TRBJ1-5; clone_size: -; cdr3_aa: CASGVGGNQPQHF; cdr3_nt: TGTGCTAGTGGTGTAGGGGGCAATCAGCCCCAGCATTTT
d_call: -; v_call: TRBV2; j_call: TRBJ2-3; clone_size: -; cdr3_aa: CASAGGAWTDTQYF; cdr3_nt: TGTGCCAGCGCAGGAGGGGCCTGGACAGATACGCAGTATTTT